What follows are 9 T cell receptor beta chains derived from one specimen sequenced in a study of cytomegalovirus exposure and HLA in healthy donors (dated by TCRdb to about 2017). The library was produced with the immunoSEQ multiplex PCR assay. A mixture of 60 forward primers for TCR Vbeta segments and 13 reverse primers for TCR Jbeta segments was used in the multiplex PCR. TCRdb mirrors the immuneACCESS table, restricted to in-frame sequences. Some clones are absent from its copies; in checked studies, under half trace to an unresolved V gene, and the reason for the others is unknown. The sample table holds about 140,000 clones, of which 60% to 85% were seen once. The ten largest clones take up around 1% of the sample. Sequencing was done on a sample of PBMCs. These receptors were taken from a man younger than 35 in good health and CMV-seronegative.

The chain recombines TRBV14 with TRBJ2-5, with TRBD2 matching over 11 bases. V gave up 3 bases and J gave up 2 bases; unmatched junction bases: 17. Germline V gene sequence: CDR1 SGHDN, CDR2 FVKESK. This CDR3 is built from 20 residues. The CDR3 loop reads CASSQNPSGGTLYKQETQYF. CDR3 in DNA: TGTGCCAGCAGCCAGAATCCTAGCGGGGGGACTCTATACAAACAAGAGACCCAGTACTTC.

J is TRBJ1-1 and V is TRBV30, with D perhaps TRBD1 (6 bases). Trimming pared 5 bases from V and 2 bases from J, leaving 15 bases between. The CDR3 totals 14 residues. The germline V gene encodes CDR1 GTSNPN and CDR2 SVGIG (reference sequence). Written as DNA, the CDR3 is TGTGCCTGGGACAGGACCGGTATCAACACTGAAGCTTTCTTT. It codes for CAWDRTGINTEAFF.

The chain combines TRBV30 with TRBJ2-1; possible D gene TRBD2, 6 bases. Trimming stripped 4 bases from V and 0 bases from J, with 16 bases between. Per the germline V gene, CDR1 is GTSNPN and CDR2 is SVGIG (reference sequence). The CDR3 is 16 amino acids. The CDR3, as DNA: TGTGCCTGGACGCAAACCGGGAGTATCTCCTACAATGAGCAGTTCTTC. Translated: CAWTQTGSISYNEQFF.

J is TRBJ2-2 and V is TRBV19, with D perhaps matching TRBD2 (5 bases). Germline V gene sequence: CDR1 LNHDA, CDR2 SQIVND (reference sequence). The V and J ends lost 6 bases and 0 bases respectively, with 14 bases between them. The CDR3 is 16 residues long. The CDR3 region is CASRTGLTPNTGELFF. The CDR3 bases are TGTGCCAGTAGGACCGGACTGACTCCGAACACCGGGGAGCTGTTTTTT.

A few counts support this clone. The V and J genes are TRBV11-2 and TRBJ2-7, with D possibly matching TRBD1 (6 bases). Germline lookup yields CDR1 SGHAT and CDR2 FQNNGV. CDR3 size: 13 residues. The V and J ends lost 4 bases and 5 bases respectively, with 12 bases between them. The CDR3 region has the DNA TGTGCCAGCAGCTACAGGGAAACGGACGAGCAGTACTTC. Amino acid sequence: CASSYRETDEQYF. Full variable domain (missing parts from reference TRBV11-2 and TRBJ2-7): EAGVAQSPRYKIIEKRQSVAFWCNPISGHATLYWYQQILGQGPKLLIQFQNNGVVDDSQLPKDRFSAERLKGVDSTLKIQPAKLEDSAVYLCASSYRETDEQYFGPGTRLTVT.

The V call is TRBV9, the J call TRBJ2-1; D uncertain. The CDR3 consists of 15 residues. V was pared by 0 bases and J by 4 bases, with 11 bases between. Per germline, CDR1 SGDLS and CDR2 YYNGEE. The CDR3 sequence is CASSVDSYTYNEQFF. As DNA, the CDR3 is TGTGCCAGCAGCGTAGACAGCTACACATACAATGAGCAGTTCTTC.

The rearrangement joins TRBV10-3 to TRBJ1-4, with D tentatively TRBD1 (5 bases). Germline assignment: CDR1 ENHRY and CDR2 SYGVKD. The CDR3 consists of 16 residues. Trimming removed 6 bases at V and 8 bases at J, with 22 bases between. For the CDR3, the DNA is TGTGCCATCAGGGCGGGGGGGACGTCCGCAAAGGAAAAACTGTTTTTT. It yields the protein CAIRAGGTSAKEKLFF.

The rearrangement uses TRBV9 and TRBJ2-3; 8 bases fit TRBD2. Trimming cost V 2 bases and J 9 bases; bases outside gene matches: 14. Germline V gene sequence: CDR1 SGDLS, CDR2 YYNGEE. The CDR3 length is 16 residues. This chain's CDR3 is CASSVGAGASSSTQYF. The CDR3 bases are TGTGCCAGCAGCGTTGGAGCGGGGGCCAGTTCAAGCACGCAGTATTTT.

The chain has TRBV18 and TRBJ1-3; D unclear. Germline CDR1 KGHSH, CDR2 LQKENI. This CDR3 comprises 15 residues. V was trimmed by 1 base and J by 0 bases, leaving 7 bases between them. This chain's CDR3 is CASSPLGSSGNTIYF. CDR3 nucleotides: TGTGCCAGCTCACCACTAGGGAGCTCTGGAAACACCATATATTTT.